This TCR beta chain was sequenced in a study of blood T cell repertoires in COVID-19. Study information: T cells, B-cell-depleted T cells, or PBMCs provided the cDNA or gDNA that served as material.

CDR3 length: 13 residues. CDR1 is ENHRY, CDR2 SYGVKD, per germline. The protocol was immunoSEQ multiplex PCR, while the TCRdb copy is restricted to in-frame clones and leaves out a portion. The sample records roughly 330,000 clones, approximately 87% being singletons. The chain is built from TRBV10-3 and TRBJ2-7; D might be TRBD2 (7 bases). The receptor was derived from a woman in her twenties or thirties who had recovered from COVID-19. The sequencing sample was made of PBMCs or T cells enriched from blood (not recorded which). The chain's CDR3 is CGSTGGPSEEQYF. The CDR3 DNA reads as TGTGGTTCGACGGGGGGCCCGTCGGAAGAGCAGTACTTC.